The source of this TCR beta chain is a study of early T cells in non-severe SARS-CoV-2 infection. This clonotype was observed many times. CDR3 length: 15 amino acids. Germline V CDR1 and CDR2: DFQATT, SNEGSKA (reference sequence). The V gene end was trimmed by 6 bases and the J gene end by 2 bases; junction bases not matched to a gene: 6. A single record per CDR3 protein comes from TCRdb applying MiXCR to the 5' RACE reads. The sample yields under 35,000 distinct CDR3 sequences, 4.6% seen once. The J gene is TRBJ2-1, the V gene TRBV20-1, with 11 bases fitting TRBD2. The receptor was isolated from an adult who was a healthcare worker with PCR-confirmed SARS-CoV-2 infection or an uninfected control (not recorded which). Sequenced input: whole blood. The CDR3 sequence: CSAEGLAVPYNEQFF. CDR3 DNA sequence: TGCAGTGCAGAGGGACTAGCGGTGCCCTACAATGAGCAGTTCTTC.